Only a few counts were recorded for the clone carrying this TCR beta chain. Original processing methods: By means of reference gene primer amplification, nucleated cell counts were estimated. Here immunoSEQ multiplex PCR was the method, and the copy in TCRdb shows in-frame clones only, minus some. That table furnishes V, J and clone size, whereas the DNA furnished D and trimming. Among some 60,000 clones, approximately 86% were seen once, and the ten largest hold roughly 0.94%. The entry originates in a study of blood T cell repertoires in COVID-19. At the level of the study: Both acute and convalescent COVID-19 samples were obtained from the United States, Italy and Spain. PBMCs, B-cell-depleted T cells, or T cells provided the cDNA or gDNA that made up the material.

The CDR3 is 14 amino acids. CDR1 is LNHDA and CDR2 is SQIVND in the germline V gene (reference sequence). J gave up 7 bases and V 3 bases, and 7 bases lay outside the gene matches. V usage is TRBV19 and J usage is TRBJ2-7, with 9 bases aligning to TRBD2. Sequencing input: peripheral blood. The receptor comes from a man aged 70-80 years with acute or convalescent COVID-19. The CDR3 sequence: CASSIQSGRREQYF. In DNA, the CDR3 is TGTGCCAGTAGTATCCAAAGCGGGAGGAGGGAGCAGTACTTC.